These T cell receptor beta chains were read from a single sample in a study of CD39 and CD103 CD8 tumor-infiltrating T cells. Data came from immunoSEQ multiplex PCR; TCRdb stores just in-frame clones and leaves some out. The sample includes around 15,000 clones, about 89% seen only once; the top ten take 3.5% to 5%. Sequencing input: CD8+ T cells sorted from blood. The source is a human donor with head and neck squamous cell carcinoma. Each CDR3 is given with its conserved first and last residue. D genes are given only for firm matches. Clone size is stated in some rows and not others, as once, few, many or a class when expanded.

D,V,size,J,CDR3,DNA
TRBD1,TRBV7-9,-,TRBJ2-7,CASSLTGNEQYF,TGTGCCAGCAGCTTGACAGGGAACGAGCAGTACTTC
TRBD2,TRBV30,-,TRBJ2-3,CAIAGASTDTQYF,TGTGCCATAGCGGGCGCTAGCACAGATACGCAGTATTTT
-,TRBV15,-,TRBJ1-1,CASSEDAEAFF,TGTGCCTCATCAGAGGATGCTGAAGCTTTCTTT
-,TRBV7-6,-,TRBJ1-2,CASSLEAVSSNYGYTF,TGTGCCAGCAGCTTAGAGGCAGTGAGCTCTAACTATGGCTACACCTTC
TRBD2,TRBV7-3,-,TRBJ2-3,CASSPAPGLAGVRSTDTQYF,TGTGCCAGCAGCCCAGCTCCGGGACTAGCGGGGGTGAGGAGTACAGATACGCAGTATTTT
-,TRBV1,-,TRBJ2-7,CTSSQEGTGRQYF,TGCACCAGCAGCCAAGAGGGGACAGGGAGGCAGTACTTC
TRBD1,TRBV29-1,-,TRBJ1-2,CSVGGSTGAHGYTF,TGCAGCGTTGGAGGGTCGACAGGGGCCCATGGCTACACCTTC
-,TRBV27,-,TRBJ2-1,CASSSLGGVNNEQFF,TGTGCCAGCAGTTCATTAGGTGGCGTTAACAATGAGCAGTTCTTC
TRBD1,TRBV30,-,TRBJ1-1,CACGTAFMNTEAFF,TGTGCCTGCGGGACAGCTTTTATGAACACTGAAGCTTTCTTT
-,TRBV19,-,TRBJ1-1,CASRQAVLSNTEAFF,TGTGCCAGTAGACAGGCCGTTTTATCGAACACTGAAGCTTTCTTT
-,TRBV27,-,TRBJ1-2,CASSLLAGSGYTF,TGTGCCAGCAGTTTATTGGCAGGGTCTGGCTACACCTTC
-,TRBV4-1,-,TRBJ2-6,CASSQVAGSGANVLTF,TGCGCCAGCAGCCAAGTTGCCGGGTCTGGGGCCAACGTCCTGACTTTC
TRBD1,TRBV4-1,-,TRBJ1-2,CASSPGQVPPNYGYTF,TGCGCCAGCAGCCCGGGACAGGTTCCCCCTAACTATGGCTACACCTTC
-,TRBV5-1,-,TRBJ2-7,CASSSPPRYEQYF,TGCGCCAGCAGCTCCCCTCCGCGCTACGAGCAGTACTTC
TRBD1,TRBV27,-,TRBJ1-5,CASSSHRDSGTGSQPQHF,TGTGCCAGCAGTTCGCACCGGGACTCAGGGACAGGGAGTCAGCCCCAGCATTTT
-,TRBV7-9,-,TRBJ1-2,CASSSLETQHYGYTF,TGTGCCAGCAGCTCTCTCGAGACACAACACTATGGCTACACCTTC
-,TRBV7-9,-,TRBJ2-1,CASSWGREQFF,TGTGCCAGCAGCTGGGGACGAGAGCAGTTCTTC
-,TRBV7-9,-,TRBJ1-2,CASSLGADGYTF,TGTGCCAGCAGCTTAGGAGCGGATGGCTACACCTTC
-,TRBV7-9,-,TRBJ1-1,CASIENTEAFF,TGTGCCTCGATCGAGAACACTGAAGCTTTCTTT
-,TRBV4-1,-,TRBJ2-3,CASSRREGAGPEWSPDTQYF,TGCGCCAGCAGCCGCCGGGAGGGGGCAGGTCCGGAATGGTCTCCAGATACGCAGTATTTT
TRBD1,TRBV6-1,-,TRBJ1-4,CASSGGGGTPFTNEKLFF,TGTGCCAGCAGTGGAGGGGGCGGGACACCGTTTACTAATGAAAAACTGTTTTTT
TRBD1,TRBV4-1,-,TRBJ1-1,CASSQDGTGMNTEAFF,TGCGCCAGCAGCCAAGATGGGACAGGGATGAACACTGAAGCTTTCTTT
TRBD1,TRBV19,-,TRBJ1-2,CASSLWTGRDYGYTF,TGTGCCAGTAGTCTATGGACAGGGCGCGACTATGGCTACACCTTC
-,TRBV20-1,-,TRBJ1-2,CSAGPWDGYTF,TGCAGTGCCGGGCCATGGGATGGCTACACCTTC
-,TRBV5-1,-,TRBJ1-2,CASSLEGYGYTF,TGCGCCAGCAGCTTGGAAGGGTATGGCTACACCTTC
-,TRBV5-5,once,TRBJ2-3,CASSLEWPTDTQYF,TGTGCCAGCAGCTTGGAATGGCCCACAGATACGCAGTATTTT
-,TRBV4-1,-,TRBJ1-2,CASSQGSLGGGYTF,TGCGCCAGCAGCCAAGGTTCTTTGGGCGGTGGCTACACCTTC
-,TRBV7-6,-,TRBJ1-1,CASSLFGGMNTEAFF,TGTGCCAGCAGCTTATTCGGAGGGATGAACACTGAAGCTTTCTTT
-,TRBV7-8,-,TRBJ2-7,CASSLGNRVHEQYF,TGTGCCAGCAGCTTAGGAAATAGGGTCCACGAGCAGTACTTC
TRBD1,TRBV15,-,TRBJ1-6,CATSTPTGVDSPLHF,TGTGCCACCAGCACCCCTACAGGGGTGGATTCACCCCTCCACTTT
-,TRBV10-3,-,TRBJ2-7,CAITPEGLRDKEGQYF,TGTGCCATCACACCTGAGGGACTCCGGGATAAAGAAGGGCAGTACTTC
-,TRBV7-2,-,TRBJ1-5,CASSLRGNQPQHF,TGTGCCAGCAGCTTAAGGGGGAATCAGCCCCAGCATTTT
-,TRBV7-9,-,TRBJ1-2,CASSLASYYGYTF,TGTGCCAGCAGCTTAGCAAGTTACTATGGCTACACCTTC
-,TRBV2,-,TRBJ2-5,CASITEGETQYF,TGTGCCAGCATCACGGAGGGGGAGACCCAGTACTTC
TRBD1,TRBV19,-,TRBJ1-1,CASSSGGAYTEAFF,TGTGCCAGTAGCTCAGGGGGCGCTTACACTGAAGCTTTCTTT
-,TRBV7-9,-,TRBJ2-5,CASSLETAQETQYF,TGTGCCAGCAGCTTAGAGACAGCCCAAGAGACCCAGTACTTC
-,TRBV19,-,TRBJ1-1,CASSISGGGNTEAFF,TGTGCCAGTAGTATATCCGGGGGCGGGAACACTGAAGCTTTCTTT
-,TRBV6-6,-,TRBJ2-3,CASSYDSSADTQYF,TGTGCCAGCAGTTACGATTCATCAGCAGATACGCAGTATTTT
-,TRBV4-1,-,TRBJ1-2,CASSQDQRVNYGYTF,TGCGCCAGCAGCCAAGATCAAAGAGTTAACTATGGCTACACCTTC
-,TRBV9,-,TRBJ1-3,CASSTGGVAGNTIYF,TGTGCCAGCAGCACAGGAGGGGTAGCTGGAAACACCATATATTTT
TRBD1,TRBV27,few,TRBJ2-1,CASSLSGTAFNSYNEQFF,TGTGCCAGCAGTTTATCTGGGACAGCTTTTAACTCCTACAATGAGCAGTTCTTC
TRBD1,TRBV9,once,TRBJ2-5,CASSFGQGFDQETQYF,TGTGCCAGCAGCTTCGGACAGGGGTTTGACCAAGAGACCCAGTACTTC
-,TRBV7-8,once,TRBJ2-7,CASSLEGVTPYEQYF,TGTGCCAGCAGCTTAGAGGGAGTAACCCCCTACGAGCAGTACTTC
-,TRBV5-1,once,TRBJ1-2,CASSFRPGDYDYTF,TGCGCCAGCAGCTTCAGACCAGGGGACTATGACTACACCTTC
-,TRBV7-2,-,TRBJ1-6,CASSVDISYNSPLHF,TGTGCCAGCAGTGTTGATATCTCCTATAATTCACCCCTCCACTTT
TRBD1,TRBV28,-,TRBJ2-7,CASRRRDRGYEQYF,TGTGCCAGCAGACGCCGGGACAGGGGCTACGAGCAGTACTTC
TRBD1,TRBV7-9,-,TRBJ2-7,CASSYVDRGYEQYF,TGTGCCAGCAGCTACGTAGACAGGGGATACGAGCAGTACTTC
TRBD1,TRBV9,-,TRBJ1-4,CASSVGDREGKLFF,TGTGCCAGCAGCGTAGGGGACAGGGAAGGGAAACTGTTTTTT
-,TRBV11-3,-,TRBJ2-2,CASSWGSNTGELFF,TGTGCCAGCAGCTGGGGGTCGAACACCGGGGAGCTGTTTTTT
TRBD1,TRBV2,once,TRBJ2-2,CASSGLDRGHLDGELFF,TGTGCCAGTTCAGGCTTGGACAGGGGGCATCTGGACGGGGAGCTGTTTTTT
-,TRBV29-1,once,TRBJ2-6,CSVGPGSGANVLTF,TGCAGCGTTGGACCGGGGTCTGGGGCCAACGTCCTGACTTTC
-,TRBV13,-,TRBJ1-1,CASSLVFRGVSEAFF,TGTGCCAGCAGCTTAGTTTTTCGGGGGGTGAGTGAAGCTTTCTTT
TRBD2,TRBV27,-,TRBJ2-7,CASSLGLAGGLLYEQYF,TGTGCCAGCAGTTTAGGGCTAGCGGGGGGCCTTCTCTACGAGCAGTACTTC
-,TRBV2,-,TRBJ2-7,CASSTGREQYF,TGTGCCAGCAGTACAGGGCGCGAGCAGTACTTC